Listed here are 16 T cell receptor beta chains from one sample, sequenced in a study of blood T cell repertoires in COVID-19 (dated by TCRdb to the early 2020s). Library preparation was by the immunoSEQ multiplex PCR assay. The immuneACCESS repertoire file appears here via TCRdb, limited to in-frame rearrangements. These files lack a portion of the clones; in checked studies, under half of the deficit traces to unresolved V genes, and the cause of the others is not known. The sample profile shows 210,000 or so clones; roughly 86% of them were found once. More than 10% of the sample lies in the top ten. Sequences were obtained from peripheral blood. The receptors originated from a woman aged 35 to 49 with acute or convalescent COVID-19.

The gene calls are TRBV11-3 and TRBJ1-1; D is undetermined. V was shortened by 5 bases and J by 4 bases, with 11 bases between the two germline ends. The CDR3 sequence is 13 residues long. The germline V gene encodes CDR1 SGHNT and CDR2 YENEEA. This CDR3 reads CASSRNRGTEAFF. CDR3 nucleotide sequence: TGTGCCAGCAGCCGAAATCGGGGCACTGAAGCTTTCTTT. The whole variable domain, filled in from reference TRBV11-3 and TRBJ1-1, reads EAGVVQSPRYKIIEKKQPVAFWCNPISGHNTLYWYLQNLGQGPELLIRYENEEAVDDSQLPKDRFSAERLKGVDSTLKIQPAELGDSAVYLCASSRNRGTEAFFGQGTRLTVV.

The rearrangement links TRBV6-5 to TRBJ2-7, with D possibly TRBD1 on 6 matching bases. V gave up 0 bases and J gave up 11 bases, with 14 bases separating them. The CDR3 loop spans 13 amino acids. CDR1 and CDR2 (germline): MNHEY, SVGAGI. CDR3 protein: CASSYSTGTRKYF. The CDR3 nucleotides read TGTGCCAGCAGTTACTCTACAGGGACAAGAAAGTACTTC.

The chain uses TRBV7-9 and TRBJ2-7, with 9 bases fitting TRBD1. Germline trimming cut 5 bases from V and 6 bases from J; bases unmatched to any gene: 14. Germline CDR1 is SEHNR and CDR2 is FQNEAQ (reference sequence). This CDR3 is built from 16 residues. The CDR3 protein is CASSPQAGTGTPEQYF. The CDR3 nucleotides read TGTGCCAGCAGCCCCCAAGCTGGGACAGGGACGCCCGAGCAGTACTTC.

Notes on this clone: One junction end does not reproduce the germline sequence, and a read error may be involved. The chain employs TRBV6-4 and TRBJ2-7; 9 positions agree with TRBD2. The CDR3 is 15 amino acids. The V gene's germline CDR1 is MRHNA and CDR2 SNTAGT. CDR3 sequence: CASSRELAGTYEQYF. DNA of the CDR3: TGTGCCAGCAGCCGTGAGCTAGCGGGGACCTATGAGCAGTACTTC.

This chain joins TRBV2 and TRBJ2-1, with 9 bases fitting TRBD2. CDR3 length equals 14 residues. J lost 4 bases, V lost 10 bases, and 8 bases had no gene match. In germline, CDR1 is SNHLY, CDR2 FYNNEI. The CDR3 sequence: CATNPGLAYNEQFF. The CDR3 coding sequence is TGTGCCACCAACCCGGGACTAGCATACAATGAGCAGTTCTTC.

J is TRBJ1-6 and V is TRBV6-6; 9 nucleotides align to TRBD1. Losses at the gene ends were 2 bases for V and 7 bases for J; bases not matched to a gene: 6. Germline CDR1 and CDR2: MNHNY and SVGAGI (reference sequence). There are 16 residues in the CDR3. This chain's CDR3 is CASSYEQGARNSPLHF. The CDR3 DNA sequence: TGTGCCAGCAGTTACGAACAGGGGGCGCGGAATTCACCCCTCCACTTT.

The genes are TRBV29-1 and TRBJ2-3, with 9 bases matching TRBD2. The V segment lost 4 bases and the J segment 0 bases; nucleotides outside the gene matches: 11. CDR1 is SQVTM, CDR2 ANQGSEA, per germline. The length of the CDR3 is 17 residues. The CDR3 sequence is CSVGGLAGGGSTDTQYF. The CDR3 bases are TGCAGCGTTGGGGGACTCGCGGGAGGGGGAAGCACAGATACGCAGTATTTT.

The CDR3 loop is CASSLGHPYGYTF. The CDR3 nucleotides read TGTGCCAGCAGCTTAGGACACCCCTATGGCTACACCTTC. This chain joins TRBV7-2 and TRBJ1-2; D is undetermined. Trimming took 1 base from V and 4 from J, leaving 7 bases between them. Germline-derived CDR1 and CDR2 are SGHTA and FQGNSA. The CDR3 sequence is 13 residues long.

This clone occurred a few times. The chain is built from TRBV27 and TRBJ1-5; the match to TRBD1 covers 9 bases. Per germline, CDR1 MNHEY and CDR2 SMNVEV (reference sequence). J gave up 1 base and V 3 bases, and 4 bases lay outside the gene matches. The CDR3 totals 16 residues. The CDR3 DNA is TGTGCCAGCAGTTTCCAGGGACAGGGAAGCAATCAGCCCCAGCATTTT. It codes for CASSFQGQGSNQPQHF.

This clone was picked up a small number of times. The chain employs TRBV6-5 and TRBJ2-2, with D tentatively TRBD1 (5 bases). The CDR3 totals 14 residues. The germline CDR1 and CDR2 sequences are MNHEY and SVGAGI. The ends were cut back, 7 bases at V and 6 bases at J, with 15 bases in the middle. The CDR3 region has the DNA TGTGCCAGCACCCCGTCAGGGTCGGCCGGGGAGCTGTTTTTT. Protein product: CASTPSGSAGELFF.

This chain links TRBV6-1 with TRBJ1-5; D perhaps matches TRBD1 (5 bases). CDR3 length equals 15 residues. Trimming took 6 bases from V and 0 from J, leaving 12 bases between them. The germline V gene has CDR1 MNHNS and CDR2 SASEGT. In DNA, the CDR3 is TGTGCCAGCAGGGAAACAGGAAATAGCAATCAGCCCCAGCATTTT. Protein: CASRETGNSNQPQHF.

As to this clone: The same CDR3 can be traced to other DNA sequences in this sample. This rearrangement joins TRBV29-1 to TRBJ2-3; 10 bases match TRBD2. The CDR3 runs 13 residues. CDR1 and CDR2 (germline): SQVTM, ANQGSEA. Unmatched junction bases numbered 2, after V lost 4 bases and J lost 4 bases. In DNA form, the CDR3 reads TGCAGCGTTGGTACTAGCGGGGCAGATACGCAGTATTTT. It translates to CSVGTSGADTQYF.

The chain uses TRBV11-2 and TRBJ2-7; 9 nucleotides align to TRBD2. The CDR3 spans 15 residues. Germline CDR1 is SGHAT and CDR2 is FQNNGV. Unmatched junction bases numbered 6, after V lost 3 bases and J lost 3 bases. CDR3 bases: TGTGCCAGCAGCTTTACCGGGACTAGCAACTACGAGCAGTACTTC. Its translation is CASSFTGTSNYEQYF. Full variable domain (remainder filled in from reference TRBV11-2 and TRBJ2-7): EAGVAQSPRYKIIEKRQSVAFWCNPISGHATLYWYQQILGQGPKLLIQFQNNGVVDDSQLPKDRFSAERLKGVDSTLKIQPAKLEDSAVYLCASSFTGTSNYEQYFGPGTRLTVT.

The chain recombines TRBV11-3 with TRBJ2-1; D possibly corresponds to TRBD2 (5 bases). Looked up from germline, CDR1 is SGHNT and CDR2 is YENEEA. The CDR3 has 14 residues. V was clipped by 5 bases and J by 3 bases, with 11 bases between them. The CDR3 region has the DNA TGTGCCAGCAGCCATCGGGAAAACTACAATGAGCAGTTCTTC. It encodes CASSHRENYNEQFF.

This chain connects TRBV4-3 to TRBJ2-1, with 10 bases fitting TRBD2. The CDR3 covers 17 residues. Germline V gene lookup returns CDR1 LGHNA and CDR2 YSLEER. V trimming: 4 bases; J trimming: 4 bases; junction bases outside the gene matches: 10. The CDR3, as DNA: TGCGCCAGCAGCCCCGAGCGGGAGGGCCGTCCTTACAATGAGCAGTTCTTC. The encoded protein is CASSPEREGRPYNEQFF.

The CDR3 spells CASSYSETGAYEQYF. In nucleotides, the CDR3 is TGTGCCAGCAGTTATTCGGAAACAGGGGCCTACGAGCAGTACTTC. This chain links TRBV2 with TRBJ2-7; 7 bases are shared with TRBD1. From germline, CDR1 is SNHLY and CDR2 FYNNEI. After removal of 5 bases from V and 2 bases from J, the junction contained 9 bases not matched to a gene. The CDR3 runs to 15 residues.